What follows are 7 T cell receptor beta chains derived from one specimen sequenced in a study of T cell repertoires in cytomegalovirus infection. Their antigens are not known. Via MiXCR, TCRdb re-called the reads, giving one row per CDR3 protein. The sample records 680,000 or so distinct CDR3 sequences, roughly a third being singletons. This sample comprised cultured PBMCs, obtained from culture after CMV antigen stimulation. Receptors originate from a human donor in good health (CMV status not recorded). Some clones in this sample may be carry-over from other donors' samples.

This clonotype was counted ten times or more. DNA for the CDR3: TGTGCCAGCAGTTGGAGGTTAAATGAAAAACTGTTTTTT. Its translation is CASSWRLNEKLFF. The chain employs TRBV7-2 and TRBJ1-4; D is unresolved. CDR3 length equals 13 residues. The germline V gene encodes CDR1 SGHTA and CDR2 FQGNSA. V gave up 6 bases and J gave up 5 bases, with 10 bases separating them.

The CDR3 loop reads CASSHSGGGEAFF. The CDR3 DNA reads as TGTGCCAGCAGCCACTCGGGAGGCGGGGAAGCTTTCTTT. The rearrangement joins TRBV7-9 to TRBJ1-1; D gene unclear. This CDR3 contains 13 residues. Germline CDR1 SEHNR, CDR2 FQNEAQ (reference sequence). Trimming stripped 5 bases from V and 8 bases from J, with 15 bases between.

This chain joins TRBV29-1 and TRBJ2-3; 7 nucleotides match TRBD2. V gave up 5 bases and J gave up 8 bases; unmatched junction bases: 10. Germline V CDR1 and CDR2: SQVTM, ANQGSEA. The CDR3 totals 13 residues. The CDR3 nucleotides are TGCAGCGTTCTCGTAGGCGGGGAGGGTACGCAGTATTTT. Protein: CSVLVGGEGTQYF.

There are a few counts of this clonotype. The rearrangement links TRBV7-6 to TRBJ2-2; D is uncertain. This CDR3 comprises 15 residues. The germline V gene has CDR1 SGHVS and CDR2 FNYEAQ. The germline V and J ends were trimmed by 2 bases and 1 base, with 8 bases remaining between them. CDR3 amino acids: CASSLLKENTGELFF. In DNA, the CDR3 is TGTGCCAGCAGCTTACTTAAAGAGAACACCGGGGAGCTGTTTTTT.

V and J are TRBV7-2 and TRBJ1-2; D is undetermined. Germline assignment: CDR1 SGHTA and CDR2 FQGNSA. The CDR3 contains 15 residues. V lost 5 bases and J lost 6, with 19 bases in between. DNA for the CDR3: TGTGCCAGCAGCCCTGCCCCCGGTTCGGAGAATGGCTACACCTTC. It codes for CASSPAPGSENGYTF.

This rearrangement joins TRBV20-1 to TRBJ2-7; 7 nucleotides match TRBD2. There are 13 residues in the CDR3. The V and J ends lost 5 bases and 6 bases, in that order; junction bases with no gene match: 10. Germline CDR1 reads DFQATT; CDR2 reads SNEGSKA (reference sequence). The CDR3, as DNA: TGCAGTGCTTGCCAGCGGGATGGCCGCGAGCAGTACTTC. It yields the protein CSACQRDGREQYF.

The rearrangement joins TRBV7-2 to TRBJ2-1; 9 nucleotides line up with TRBD2. This CDR3 comprises 17 residues. Trimming took 5 bases from V and 8 from J; bases not matched to a gene: 16. Germline loops: CDR1 SGHTA, CDR2 FQGNSA. The DNA for the CDR3 is TGTGCCAGCAGCCTACAGGGACTAGCCAGGACTGGGGATGAGCAGTTCTTC. Translation gives CASSLQGLARTGDEQFF.